The clone carrying this TCR beta chain was observed once. V lost 2 bases and J lost 7, with 8 bases in between. CDR1 and CDR2 from the germline V gene are GTSNPN and SVGIG (reference sequence). This CDR3 comprises 11 residues. The data belong to a study of blood T cell repertoires in COVID-19. Only in-frame clones appear in the TCRdb table, and some are missing; sequencing was by immunoSEQ multiplex PCR. The repertoire consists of 50,000 to 65,000 clones, with approximately 86% occurring once and the leading ten covering 0.9% to 1.5%. Sequencing was performed on peripheral blood. The origin of this receptor is a man aged 40-49 years with acute or convalescent COVID-19. The rearrangement links TRBV30 to TRBJ1-2; no reliable D call. CDR3 protein: CAWSTPGGYTF. For the CDR3, the DNA is TGTGCCTGGAGTACCCCCGGTGGCTACACCTTC.